The clone carrying this T cell receptor beta chain has only a few counts. The target antigen is unknown. The data were obtained in a study of CD8 T cells in ankylosing spondylitis. Study observations and caveats: Ankylosing spondylitis blood appeared to carry a characteristic TCR beta motif of eight or nine highly homologous variants. Disease-linked clones reportedly showed significant enrichment in matched ankylosing spondylitis synovial fluid. Clones that were linked to disease were CD8+ and were relatively rare in peripheral blood.

The CDR3 spans 14 residues. Germline loops: CDR1 SGHTA, CDR2 FQGNSA. Trimming took 5 bases from V and 7 from J, leaving 18 bases between them. From the 5' RACE reads, TCRdb called clonotypes with MiXCR, one entry per CDR3 protein. The sample holds about 240,000 distinct CDR3 sequences; less than 9.5% are singletons and the top ten take roughly 5%. V usage is TRBV7-2 and J usage is TRBJ2-7, with D perhaps TRBD2 (5 bases). Material for sequencing was blood, either unsorted or a sorted T cell fraction (not recorded which). The TCR originated in a female donor with ankylosing spondylitis or in good health (not recorded which). CDR3: CASSPKLGPGEQYF. CDR3 DNA sequence: TGTGCCAGCAGCCCCAAACTTGGGCCGGGGGAGCAGTACTTC.